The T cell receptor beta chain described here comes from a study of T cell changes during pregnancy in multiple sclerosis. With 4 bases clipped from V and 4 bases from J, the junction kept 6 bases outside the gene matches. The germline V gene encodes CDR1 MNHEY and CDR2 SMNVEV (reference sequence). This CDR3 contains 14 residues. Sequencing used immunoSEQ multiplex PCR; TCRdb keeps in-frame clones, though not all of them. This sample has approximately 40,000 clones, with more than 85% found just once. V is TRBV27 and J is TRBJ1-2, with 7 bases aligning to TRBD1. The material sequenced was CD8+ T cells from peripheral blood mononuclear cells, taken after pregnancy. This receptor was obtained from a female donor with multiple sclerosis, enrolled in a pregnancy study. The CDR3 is CASSSGGGRYGYTF. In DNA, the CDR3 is TGTGCCAGCAGTTCAGGGGGTGGCCGCTATGGCTACACCTTC.